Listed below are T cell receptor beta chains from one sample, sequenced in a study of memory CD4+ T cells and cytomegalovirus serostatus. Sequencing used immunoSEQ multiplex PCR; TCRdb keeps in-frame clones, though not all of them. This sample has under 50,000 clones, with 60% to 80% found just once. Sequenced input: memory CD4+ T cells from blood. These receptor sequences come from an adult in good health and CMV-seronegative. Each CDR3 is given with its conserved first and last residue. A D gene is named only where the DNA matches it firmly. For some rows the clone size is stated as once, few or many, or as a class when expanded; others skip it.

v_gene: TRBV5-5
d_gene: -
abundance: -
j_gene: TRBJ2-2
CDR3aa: CASSLGQVPGELFF
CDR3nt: TGTGCCAGCAGCTTGGGTCAGGTCCCCGGGGAGCTGTTTTTT

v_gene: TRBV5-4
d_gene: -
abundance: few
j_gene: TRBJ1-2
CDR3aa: CASRQGNYGYTF
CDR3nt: TGTGCCAGCCGGCAGGGGAACTATGGCTACACCTTC

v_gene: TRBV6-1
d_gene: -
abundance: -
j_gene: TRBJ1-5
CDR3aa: CASSAQPDYNQPQHF
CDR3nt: TGTGCCAGCTCGGCCCAACCAGACTATAATCAGCCCCAGCATTTT

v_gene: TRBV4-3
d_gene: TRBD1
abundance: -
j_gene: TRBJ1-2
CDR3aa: CASSRTRQGYNYGYTF
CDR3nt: TGCGCCAGCAGCCGGACCAGACAGGGCTATAACTATGGCTACACCTTC

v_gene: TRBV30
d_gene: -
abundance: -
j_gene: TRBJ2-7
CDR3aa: CAWSLGPQYEQYF
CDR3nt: TGTGCCTGGAGCCTCGGGCCGCAGTATGAGCAGTACTTC

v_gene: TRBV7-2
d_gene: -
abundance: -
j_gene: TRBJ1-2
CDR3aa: CASSLDRAGYTF
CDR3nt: TGTGCCAGCAGCTTAGACAGGGCTGGCTACACCTTC

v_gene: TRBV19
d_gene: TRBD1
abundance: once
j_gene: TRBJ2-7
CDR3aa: CASRRNSGQGFEQYF
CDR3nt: TGTGCCAGCCGGAGGAACTCCGGACAGGGGTTCGAGCAGTACTTC

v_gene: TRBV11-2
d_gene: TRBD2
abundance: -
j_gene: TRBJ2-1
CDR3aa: CASSRGLAGGNEQFF
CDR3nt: TGTGCCAGCAGCCGGGGACTAGCGGGGGGCAACGAGCAGTTCTTC

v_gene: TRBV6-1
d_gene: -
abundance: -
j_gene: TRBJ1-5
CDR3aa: CASSLRRGQPQHF
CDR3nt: TGTGCCAGCAGTTTGAGGAGGGGTCAGCCCCAGCATTTT

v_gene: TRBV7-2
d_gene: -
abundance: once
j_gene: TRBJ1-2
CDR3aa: CASSFTSDSGPYGYTF
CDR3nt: TGTGCCAGCAGCTTTACCTCGGACTCCGGGCCCTATGGCTACACCTTC

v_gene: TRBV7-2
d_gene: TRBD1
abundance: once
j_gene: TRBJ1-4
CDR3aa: CASSSDRGPREKLFF
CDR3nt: TGTGCCAGCAGCTCCGACAGGGGGCCTCGGGAAAAACTGTTTTTT

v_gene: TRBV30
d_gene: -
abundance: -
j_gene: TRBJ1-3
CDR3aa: CAWSVRQWGSGNTIYF
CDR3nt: TGTGCCTGGAGTGTACGACAGTGGGGCTCTGGAAACACCATATATTTT

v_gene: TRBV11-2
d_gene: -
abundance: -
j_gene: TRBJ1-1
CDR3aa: CASSPLRGANTEAFF
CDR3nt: TGTGCCAGCAGCCCACTACGGGGAGCGAACACTGAAGCTTTCTTT

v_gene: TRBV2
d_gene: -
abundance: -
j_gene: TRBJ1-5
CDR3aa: CASKEDSNQPQHF
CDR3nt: TGTGCCAGCAAAGAGGACAGCAATCAGCCCCAGCATTTT

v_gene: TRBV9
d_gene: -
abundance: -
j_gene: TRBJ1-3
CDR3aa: CASKAAAGNTIYF
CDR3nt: TGTGCCAGCAAGGCAGCAGCCGGAAACACCATATATTTT

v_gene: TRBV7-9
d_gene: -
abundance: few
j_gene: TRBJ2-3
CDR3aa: CASSPTGVSSTDTQYF
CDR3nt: TGTGCCAGCAGCCCAACGGGAGTGTCTAGCACAGATACGCAGTATTTT

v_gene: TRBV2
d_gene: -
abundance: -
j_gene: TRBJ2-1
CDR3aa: CASTRVDPSYNEQFF
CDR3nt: TGTGCCAGCACGCGGGTGGACCCATCCTACAATGAGCAGTTCTTC

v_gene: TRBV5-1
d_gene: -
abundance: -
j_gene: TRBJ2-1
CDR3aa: CASSLASGSYNEQFF
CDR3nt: TGCGCCAGCAGCTTGGCCAGCGGGTCGTACAATGAGCAGTTCTTC

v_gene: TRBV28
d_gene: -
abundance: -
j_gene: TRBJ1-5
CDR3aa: CASSFRGWGQPQHF
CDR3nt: TGTGCCAGCAGTTTCCGGGGCTGGGGCCAGCCCCAGCATTTT

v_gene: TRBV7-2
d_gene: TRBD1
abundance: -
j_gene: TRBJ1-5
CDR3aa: CASSLATTGGQPQHF
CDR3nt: TGTGCCAGCAGCTTAGCGACCACAGGGGGTCAGCCCCAGCATTTT

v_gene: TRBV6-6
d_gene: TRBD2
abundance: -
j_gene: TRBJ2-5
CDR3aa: CASRNSGGQETQYF
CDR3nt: TGTGCCAGCAGGAATAGCGGGGGCCAAGAGACCCAGTACTTC

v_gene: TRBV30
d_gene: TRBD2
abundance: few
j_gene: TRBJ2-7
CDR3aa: CAWTPLGGGSYEQYF
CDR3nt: TGTGCCTGGACGCCTCTGGGGGGGGGATCCTACGAGCAGTACTTC

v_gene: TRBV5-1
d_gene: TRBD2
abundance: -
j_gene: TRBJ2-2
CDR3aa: CASSETSGGAIRGELFF
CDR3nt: TGCGCCAGCAGCGAAACTAGCGGGGGGGCGATTCGCGGGGAGCTGTTTTTT

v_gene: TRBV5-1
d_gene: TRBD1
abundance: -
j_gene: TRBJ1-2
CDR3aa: CASSPRPGTGPYGYTF
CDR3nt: TGCGCCAGCAGCCCCCGGCCCGGGACAGGGCCCTATGGCTACACCTTC

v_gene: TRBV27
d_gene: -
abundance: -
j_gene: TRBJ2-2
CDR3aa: CASSYRGWGGELFF
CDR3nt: TGTGCCAGCAGTTATAGGGGCTGGGGCGGGGAGCTGTTTTTT

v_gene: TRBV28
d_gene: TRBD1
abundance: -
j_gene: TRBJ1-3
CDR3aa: CASRQQGTSSGNTIYF
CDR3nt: TGTGCCAGCAGACAACAGGGGACGAGCTCTGGAAACACCATATATTTT

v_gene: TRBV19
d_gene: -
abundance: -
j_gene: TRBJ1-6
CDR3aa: CASSIAGDNSPLHF
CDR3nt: TGTGCCAGTAGTATAGCCGGGGACAATTCACCCCTCCACTTT

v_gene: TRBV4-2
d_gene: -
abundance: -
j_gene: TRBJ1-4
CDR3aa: CASSHDRQATNEKLFF
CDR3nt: TGTGCCAGCAGCCACGACAGACAAGCAACTAATGAAAAACTGTTTTTT

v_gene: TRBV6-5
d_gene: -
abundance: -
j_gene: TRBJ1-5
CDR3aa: CASSYRDNQPQHF
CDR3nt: TGTGCCAGCAGTTACCGAGACAATCAGCCCCAGCATTTT

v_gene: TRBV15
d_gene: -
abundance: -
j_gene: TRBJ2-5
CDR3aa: CATSRDRGPQETQYF
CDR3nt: TGTGCCACCAGCAGAGATCGGGGGCCCCAAGAGACCCAGTACTTC

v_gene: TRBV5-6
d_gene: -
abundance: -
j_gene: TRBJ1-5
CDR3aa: CASSMGRTQPQHF
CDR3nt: TGTGCCAGCAGTATGGGGAGGACTCAGCCCCAGCATTTT

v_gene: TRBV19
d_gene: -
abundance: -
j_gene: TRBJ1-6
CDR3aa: CASSIRASRYNSPLHF
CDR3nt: TGTGCCAGTAGTATTAGGGCCTCGCGGTATAATTCACCCCTCCACTTT

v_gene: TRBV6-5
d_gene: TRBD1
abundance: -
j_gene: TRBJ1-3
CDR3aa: CASSYSMRQGYTIYF
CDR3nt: TGTGCCAGCAGTTACTCTATGAGACAGGGGTACACCATATATTTT

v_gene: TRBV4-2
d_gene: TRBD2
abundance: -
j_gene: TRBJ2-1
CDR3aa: CASSQGLAGGNEQFF
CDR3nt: TGTGCCAGCAGCCAGGGACTAGCGGGGGGAAATGAGCAGTTCTTC

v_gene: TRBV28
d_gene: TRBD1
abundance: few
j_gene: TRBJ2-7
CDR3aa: CASSLNRDRVLGEQYF
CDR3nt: TGTGCCAGCAGCTTAAACCGGGACAGGGTCTTAGGCGAGCAGTACTTC

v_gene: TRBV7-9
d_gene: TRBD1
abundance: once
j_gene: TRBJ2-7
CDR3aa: CASTSGQGLYEQYF
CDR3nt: TGTGCCAGCACCTCGGGACAGGGACTCTACGAGCAGTACTTC

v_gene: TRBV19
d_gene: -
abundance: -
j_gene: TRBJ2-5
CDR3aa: CASSNRGGSETQYF
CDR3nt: TGTGCCAGTAGTAACAGGGGAGGTTCGGAGACCCAGTACTTC

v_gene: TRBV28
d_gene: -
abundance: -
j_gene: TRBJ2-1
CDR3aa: CASSLRGSAGLSGHEQFF
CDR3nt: TGTGCCAGCAGTCTCCGGGGGAGTGCCGGTCTGTCAGGCCATGAGCAGTTCTTC

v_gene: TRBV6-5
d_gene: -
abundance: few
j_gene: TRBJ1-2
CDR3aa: CASSLFAGKTDGYTF
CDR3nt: TGTGCCAGCAGCCTCTTCGCCGGGAAAACGGATGGCTACACCTTC

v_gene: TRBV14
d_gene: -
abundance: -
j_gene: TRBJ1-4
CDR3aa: CASSQAGGGEKLFF
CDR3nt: TGTGCCAGCAGCCAAGCTGGAGGGGGTGAAAAACTGTTTTTT

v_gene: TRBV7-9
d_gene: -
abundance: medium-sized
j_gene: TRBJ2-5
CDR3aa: CASSPPFRGGETQYF
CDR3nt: TGTGCCAGCAGCCCGCCGTTTAGAGGGGGAGAGACCCAGTACTTC

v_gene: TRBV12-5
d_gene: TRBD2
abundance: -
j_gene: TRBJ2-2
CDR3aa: CASGQGGDTGELFF
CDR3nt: TGTGCTAGTGGGCAGGGAGGGGACACCGGGGAGCTGTTTTTT

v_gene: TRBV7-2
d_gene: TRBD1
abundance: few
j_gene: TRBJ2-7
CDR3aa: CASSATTGAYEQYF
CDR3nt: TGTGCCAGCAGCGCGACGACAGGGGCCTACGAGCAGTACTTC

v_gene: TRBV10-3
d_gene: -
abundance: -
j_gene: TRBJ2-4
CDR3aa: CAIRGAAKNIQYF
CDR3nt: TGTGCCATTCGAGGGGCGGCCAAAAACATTCAGTACTTC

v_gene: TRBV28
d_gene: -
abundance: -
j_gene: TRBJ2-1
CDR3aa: CASSLGGRGRVDEQFF
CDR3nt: TGTGCCAGCAGTTTGGGGGGCCGGGGAAGGGTTGATGAGCAGTTCTTC

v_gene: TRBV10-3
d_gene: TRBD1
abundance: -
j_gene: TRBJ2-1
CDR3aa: CAIKNRDSYNEQFF
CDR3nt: TGTGCCATCAAAAACCGGGACAGCTACAATGAGCAGTTCTTC

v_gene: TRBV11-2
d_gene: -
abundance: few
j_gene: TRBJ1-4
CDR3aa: CASSPGEAGNEKLFF
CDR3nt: TGTGCCAGCAGCCCTGGGGAAGCGGGTAATGAAAAACTGTTTTTT

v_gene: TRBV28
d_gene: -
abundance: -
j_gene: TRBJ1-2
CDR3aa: CASSSGPGAYHGYTF
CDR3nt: TGTGCCAGCAGTTCGGGCCCGGGGGCCTATCATGGCTACACCTTC

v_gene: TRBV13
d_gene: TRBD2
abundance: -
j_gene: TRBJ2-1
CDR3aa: CASSRQLAGYNEQFF
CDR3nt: TGTGCCAGCAGCCGTCAACTAGCGGGGTACAATGAGCAGTTCTTC

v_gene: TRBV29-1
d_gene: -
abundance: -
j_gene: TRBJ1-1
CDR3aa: CSLNFVGGTEAFF
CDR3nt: TGCAGCCTAAATTTCGTCGGGGGCACTGAAGCTTTCTTT

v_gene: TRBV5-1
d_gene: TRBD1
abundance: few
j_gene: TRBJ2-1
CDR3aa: CATQRGQGNYNEQFF
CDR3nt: TGCGCCACCCAAAGGGGGCAGGGGAACTACAATGAGCAGTTCTTC

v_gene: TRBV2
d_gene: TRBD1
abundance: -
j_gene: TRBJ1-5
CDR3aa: CASSEQGARSNQPQHF
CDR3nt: TGTGCCAGCAGTGAACAGGGGGCGCGAAGCAATCAGCCCCAGCATTTT

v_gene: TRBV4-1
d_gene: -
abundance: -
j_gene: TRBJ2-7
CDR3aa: CASSQGTRYEQYF
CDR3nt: TGCGCCAGCAGCCAAGGGACCCGCTACGAGCAGTACTTC

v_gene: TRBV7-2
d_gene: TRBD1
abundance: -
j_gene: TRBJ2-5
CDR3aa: CASSPQTGYQETQYF
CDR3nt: TGTGCCAGCAGCCCCCAGACAGGGTACCAAGAGACCCAGTACTTC

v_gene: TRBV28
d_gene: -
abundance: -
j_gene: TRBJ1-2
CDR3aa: CASSSGGYGYTF
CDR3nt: TGTGCCAGCAGTTCCGGCGGCTATGGCTACACCTTC